The rows below give T cell receptor beta chains drawn from one sample of a study of Tregs in tolerant kidney transplant recipients. Some clones are missing from TCRdb's copy, which holds only in-frame ones; the method was immunoSEQ multiplex PCR. The sample includes fewer than 95,000 clones, approximately 93% seen only once; the top ten take 1.5% to 2%. Material: CD4+ T cells from blood (PBMCs), obtained 12 months after the transplant. Every receptor here comes from a human patient who received a combined kidney and bone marrow transplant. A subset of T cells may come from the graft donor. Both conserved end residues are part of each CDR3. Each record gives: D gene, J gene, V gene, clone size, CDR3 DNA, CDR3 protein. D genes are given only for firm matches. Only part of the rows carry a size: once, few, many, or a class if the clone is expanded.

D gene: .
J gene: TRBJ2-6
V gene: TRBV9
clone size: .
CDR3 DNA: TGTGCCAGCAGCCGCGAGCTTGGTATCTCTGGGGCCAACGTCCTGACTTTC
CDR3 protein: CASSRELGISGANVLTF

D gene: .
J gene: TRBJ2-5
V gene: TRBV11-3
clone size: .
CDR3 DNA: TGTGCCAGCGCCATATCCCCGGGGCAAGAGACCCAGTACTTC
CDR3 protein: CASAISPGQETQYF

D gene: TRBD2
J gene: TRBJ2-1
V gene: TRBV5-1
clone size: .
CDR3 DNA: TGCGCCAGCAGCTCCTTCCCCCTGACTAGCGGGGGCTACAATGAGCAGTTCTTC
CDR3 protein: CASSSFPLTSGGYNEQFF

D gene: .
J gene: TRBJ1-1
V gene: TRBV19
clone size: .
CDR3 DNA: TGTGCCAGTATGGACTTTACGGGCACTGAAGCTTTCTTT
CDR3 protein: CASMDFTGTEAFF

D gene: .
J gene: TRBJ1-2
V gene: TRBV27
clone size: .
CDR3 DNA: TGTGCCAGCAGTATCGGTTCTAACTATGGCTACACCTTC
CDR3 protein: CASSIGSNYGYTF

D gene: .
J gene: TRBJ1-5
V gene: TRBV28
clone size: .
CDR3 DNA: TGTGCCAGCAGTTTATTGGCAGGGAATCAGCCCCAGCATTTT
CDR3 protein: CASSLLAGNQPQHF

D gene: .
J gene: TRBJ2-1
V gene: TRBV7-3
clone size: once
CDR3 DNA: TGTGCCAGCAGCCGGTCCGGGGGCTCCTACAATGAGCAGTTCTTC
CDR3 protein: CASSRSGGSYNEQFF

D gene: TRBD1
J gene: TRBJ1-6
V gene: TRBV28
clone size: .
CDR3 DNA: TGTGCCAGCAGACCACCGCTCCGGGACAGGGGTTTTTATTCACCCCTCCACTTT
CDR3 protein: CASRPPLRDRGFYSPLHF

D gene: .
J gene: TRBJ1-1
V gene: TRBV7-8
clone size: .
CDR3 DNA: TGTGCCAGCAGCTTCATTTCAGGGGCAACTGAAGCTTTCTTT
CDR3 protein: CASSFISGATEAFF

D gene: TRBD1
J gene: TRBJ1-2
V gene: TRBV7-2
clone size: .
CDR3 DNA: TGTGCCAGCAGCCCCGGACAGGAGTCCGGCTACACCTTC
CDR3 protein: CASSPGQESGYTF

D gene: .
J gene: TRBJ2-1
V gene: TRBV4-2
clone size: .
CDR3 DNA: TGTGCCAGCAGCCAAGTAACAGGTAGTCCCAATGAGCAGTTCTTC
CDR3 protein: CASSQVTGSPNEQFF

D gene: .
J gene: TRBJ2-2
V gene: TRBV6-5
clone size: .
CDR3 DNA: TGTGCCAGCAGTTACTCTTTACGGGGAAGCACCGGGGAGCTGTTTTTT
CDR3 protein: CASSYSLRGSTGELFF

D gene: TRBD2
J gene: TRBJ2-3
V gene: TRBV5-1
clone size: .
CDR3 DNA: TGCGCCAGCAGCTTGTCTAGCGGGGACACAGATACGCAGTATTTT
CDR3 protein: CASSLSSGDTDTQYF

D gene: TRBD1
J gene: TRBJ1-1
V gene: TRBV5-1
clone size: .
CDR3 DNA: TGCGCCAGCAGCTTGGGGGACAGGTTGAACACTGAAGCTTTCTTT
CDR3 protein: CASSLGDRLNTEAFF

D gene: .
J gene: TRBJ1-6
V gene: TRBV2
clone size: .
CDR3 DNA: TGTGCCAGCAGAGAACAGGGAAATAATTCACCCCTCCACTTT
CDR3 protein: CASREQGNNSPLHF

D gene: .
J gene: TRBJ2-3
V gene: TRBV18
clone size: .
CDR3 DNA: TGTGCCAGCTCACACACGGGACACACAGATACGCAGTATTTT
CDR3 protein: CASSHTGHTDTQYF

D gene: TRBD2
J gene: TRBJ2-7
V gene: TRBV5-1
clone size: .
CDR3 DNA: TGCGCCAGCAGCTGGGGGCTAGCGGGGCGATCCTCCTACGAGCAGTACTTC
CDR3 protein: CASSWGLAGRSSYEQYF

D gene: .
J gene: TRBJ2-7
V gene: TRBV5-1
clone size: .
CDR3 DNA: TGCGCCAGCAGCTTGTCCGGGGACTCCTACGAGCAGTACTTC
CDR3 protein: CASSLSGDSYEQYF

D gene: .
J gene: TRBJ1-5
V gene: TRBV19
clone size: .
CDR3 DNA: TGTGCCAGTAGTATCAGACAGAGGCTATTATTTGGTAGCAATCAGCCCCAGCATTTT
CDR3 protein: CASSIRQRLLFGSNQPQHF

D gene: .
J gene: TRBJ2-1
V gene: TRBV19
clone size: .
CDR3 DNA: TGTGCCAGTAGTCTCTCAGTCAGGGCAAATGAGCAGTTCTTC
CDR3 protein: CASSLSVRANEQFF

D gene: TRBD1
J gene: TRBJ2-7
V gene: TRBV2
clone size: .
CDR3 DNA: TGTGCCAGCAGTCCCGGGACAGGTTACTACGAGCAGTACTTC
CDR3 protein: CASSPGTGYYEQYF

D gene: .
J gene: TRBJ2-7
V gene: TRBV10-3
clone size: .
CDR3 DNA: TGTGCCATCAGTGAGGCGACAAGTTTGGAAGAGCAGTACTTC
CDR3 protein: CAISEATSLEEQYF

D gene: TRBD1
J gene: TRBJ1-2
V gene: TRBV15
clone size: .
CDR3 DNA: TGTGCCACCAGGAAGGGACAGGATGATAACTATGGCTACACCTTC
CDR3 protein: CATRKGQDDNYGYTF

D gene: TRBD2
J gene: TRBJ2-1
V gene: TRBV9
clone size: .
CDR3 DNA: TGTGCCAGCAGCCCAATTCCTAGCGGGGGTGACAATGAGCAGTTCTTC
CDR3 protein: CASSPIPSGGDNEQFF

D gene: .
J gene: TRBJ2-5
V gene: TRBV11-1
clone size: .
CDR3 DNA: TGTGCCAGCAGCTTTAATCCCGGCAGGCCAGAGACCCAGTACTTC
CDR3 protein: CASSFNPGRPETQYF

D gene: TRBD1
J gene: TRBJ2-3
V gene: TRBV28
clone size: .
CDR3 DNA: TGTGCCAGCAGTTTACCCAGGGGACAGGGGGCAGATACGCAGTATTTT
CDR3 protein: CASSLPRGQGADTQYF

D gene: .
J gene: TRBJ2-1
V gene: TRBV21-1
clone size: .
CDR3 DNA: TGTGCCAGCAGCAAAGTGGGACTAGCGGGATTAGCGAATGAGCAGTTCTTC
CDR3 protein: CASSKVGLAGLANEQFF

D gene: TRBD2
J gene: TRBJ2-1
V gene: TRBV6-4
clone size: .
CDR3 DNA: TGTGCCAGCAGTCGAGCGGGAAACTCCTACAATGAGCAGTTCTTC
CDR3 protein: CASSRAGNSYNEQFF

D gene: TRBD1
J gene: TRBJ1-1
V gene: TRBV5-1
clone size: .
CDR3 DNA: TGCGCCAGCAGCAGCGGACAGGGGAACACTGAAGCTTTCTTT
CDR3 protein: CASSSGQGNTEAFF

D gene: TRBD1
J gene: TRBJ1-6
V gene: TRBV5-1
clone size: .
CDR3 DNA: TGCGCCAGCAGCTCCGGACAGGGGAATTCCCCCCTCCACTTT
CDR3 protein: CASSSGQGNSPLHF

D gene: TRBD2
J gene: TRBJ2-3
V gene: TRBV29-1
clone size: .
CDR3 DNA: TGCAGCGCTAGCGGGGGGGCCCCCACAGATACGCAGTATTTT
CDR3 protein: CSASGGAPTDTQYF

D gene: .
J gene: TRBJ1-4
V gene: TRBV19
clone size: .
CDR3 DNA: TGTGCCAGTAGTATGGGGGGTGCAACTAATGAAAAACTGTTTTTT
CDR3 protein: CASSMGGATNEKLFF

D gene: .
J gene: TRBJ2-7
V gene: TRBV15
clone size: .
CDR3 DNA: TGTGCCACCAGCCCCCGTGAAGGGGGTCGCGGAATGTCCTACGAGCAGTACTTC
CDR3 protein: CATSPREGGRGMSYEQYF

D gene: TRBD2
J gene: TRBJ2-7
V gene: TRBV18
clone size: .
CDR3 DNA: TGTGCCAGCTCGAGAGGACCTAGCGGGGTAGACTACGAGCAGCACTTC
CDR3 protein: CASSRGPSGVDYEQHF

D gene: TRBD2
J gene: TRBJ2-2
V gene: TRBV15
clone size: .
CDR3 DNA: TGTGCCACCAGCAGAGAACTCTATAGCGGGGGGGAGGTGGCCGGGGAGCTGTTTTTT
CDR3 protein: CATSRELYSGGEVAGELFF

D gene: .
J gene: TRBJ2-7
V gene: TRBV11-3
clone size: .
CDR3 DNA: TGTGCCAGCAGCTTCGGCGGGTGGGAGTCCTACGAGCAGTACTTC
CDR3 protein: CASSFGGWESYEQYF

D gene: TRBD1
J gene: TRBJ2-7
V gene: TRBV7-2
clone size: .
CDR3 DNA: TGTGCCAGCAGCCCGAAGGACAGGGGTTACGAGCAGTACTTC
CDR3 protein: CASSPKDRGYEQYF

D gene: .
J gene: TRBJ2-3
V gene: TRBV10-3
clone size: few
CDR3 DNA: TGTGCCATCAGTGAGATTCTAGCCACAGATACGCAGTATTTT
CDR3 protein: CAISEILATDTQYF

D gene: .
J gene: TRBJ2-2
V gene: TRBV7-9
clone size: few
CDR3 DNA: TGTGCCAGCAGCTTCCCAGCGAACACCGGGGAGCTGTTTTTT
CDR3 protein: CASSFPANTGELFF

D gene: .
J gene: TRBJ2-5
V gene: TRBV7-2
clone size: .
CDR3 DNA: TGTGCCAGCAGTTTTGCGTGGGGTAGCGGAAACCAAGAGACCCAGTACTTC
CDR3 protein: CASSFAWGSGNQETQYF

D gene: TRBD2
J gene: TRBJ2-1
V gene: TRBV20-1
clone size: once
CDR3 DNA: TGCAGTGCCGGACTAGCGAATGAGCAGTTCTTC
CDR3 protein: CSAGLANEQFF

D gene: TRBD2
J gene: TRBJ2-1
V gene: TRBV4-3
clone size: .
CDR3 DNA: TGCGCCAGCAGCCAAGGCCGGCTAGCGGGAGGGAGCAATGAGCAGTTCTTC
CDR3 protein: CASSQGRLAGGSNEQFF

D gene: TRBD2
J gene: TRBJ2-1
V gene: TRBV18
clone size: .
CDR3 DNA: TGTGCCAGCTCACTACGACTAGCGCAGGACAATGAGCAGTTCTTC
CDR3 protein: CASSLRLAQDNEQFF

D gene: TRBD1
J gene: TRBJ2-7
V gene: TRBV29-1
clone size: .
CDR3 DNA: TGCAGCGTAGAGCCGGGACAGGGGACTAACGAGCAGTACTTC
CDR3 protein: CSVEPGQGTNEQYF

D gene: .
J gene: TRBJ1-4
V gene: TRBV4-3
clone size: .
CDR3 DNA: TGCGCCAGCAGCCAAGGTACCGACGAGGGAGAAAAACTGTTTTTT
CDR3 protein: CASSQGTDEGEKLFF

D gene: .
J gene: TRBJ2-7
V gene: TRBV11-2
clone size: .
CDR3 DNA: TGTGCCAGCAGCTTAAGGTGGGGCCTCTACGAGCAGTACTTC
CDR3 protein: CASSLRWGLYEQYF

D gene: .
J gene: TRBJ1-2
V gene: TRBV7-9
clone size: .
CDR3 DNA: TGTGCCAGCAGCTCTCAGGGTCCGCATGGCTACACCTTC
CDR3 protein: CASSSQGPHGYTF

D gene: .
J gene: TRBJ2-7
V gene: TRBV9
clone size: .
CDR3 DNA: TGTGCCAGCAGCCCCCAGTCGACAGGTTCCTACGAGCAGTACTTC
CDR3 protein: CASSPQSTGSYEQYF